This is a list of T cell receptor beta chains from one sample in a study of blood T cell repertoires in COVID-19. Profiled with immunoSEQ multiplex PCR; TCRdb holds only in-frame clones, not every one. The sample contains around 60,000 clones, about 93% of which appear only once. What was sequenced was peripheral blood. All receptors derive from an elderly woman with active COVID-19. CDR3s include the opening cysteine and the closing phenylalanine or tryptophan. D genes are given only for firm matches. For some rows the clone size is stated as once, few or many, or as a class when expanded; others skip it.

-	TRBV6-6	TRBD1	TRBJ1-1	CASSPTGVYIRNTEAFF	TGTGCCAGCAGTCCGACAGGGGTTTATATCAGGAACACTGAAGCTTTCTTT
once	TRBV5-4	-	TRBJ1-1	CASSPPFDRNTEAFF	TGTGCCAGCAGTCCACCCTTCGACAGAAACACTGAAGCTTTCTTT
-	TRBV19	-	TRBJ2-3	CASSLYGGTANTDTQYF	TGTGCCAGTAGTCTGTACGGCGGGACAGCAAACACAGATACGCAGTATTTT
-	TRBV7-2	-	TRBJ1-1	CASSSRGYTEAFF	TGTGCCAGCAGCAGCAGGGGTTACACTGAAGCTTTCTTT
-	TRBV7-2	TRBD1	TRBJ2-7	CASTRDRGYEQYF	TGTGCCAGCACCCGAGACAGGGGCTACGAGCAGTACTTC
-	TRBV24-1	TRBD1	TRBJ2-2	CATPKGQGDGGELFF	TGTGCCACCCCCAAGGGACAGGGGGACGGCGGGGAGCTGTTTTTT
few	TRBV5-4	TRBD2	TRBJ2-2	CASSPGTSEVTGELFF	TGTGCCAGCAGCCCCGGGACTAGCGAGGTCACCGGGGAGCTGTTTTTT
-	TRBV6-5	-	TRBJ2-3	CASSSSPTGKDTQYF	TGTGCCAGCAGTTCCTCCCCCACAGGGAAGGATACGCAGTATTTT
-	TRBV2	TRBD1	TRBJ2-1	CASRRGQGGNEQFF	TGTGCCAGCAGAAGGGGACAGGGTGGCAATGAGCAGTTCTTC
-	TRBV27	TRBD1	TRBJ1-6	CASSRTGYNSPLHF	TGTGCCAGCAGTCGGACAGGGTATAATTCACCCCTCCACTTT
-	TRBV19	-	TRBJ1-1	CASSTPQADTEAFF	TGTGCCAGTAGTACCCCCCAGGCCGACACTGAAGCTTTCTTT
few	TRBV19	-	TRBJ1-6	CASSLTGLGSPLHF	TGTGCCAGTAGCCTTACAGGGTTGGGTTCACCCCTCCACTTT
-	TRBV30	TRBD1	TRBJ1-5	CAWSRKTGVNQPQHF	TGTGCCTGGAGTCGGAAGACAGGGGTGAATCAGCCCCAGCATTTT
-	TRBV28	-	TRBJ2-4	CASSLLQGNVQYF	TGTGCCAGCAGTCTCCTACAGGGTAATGTTCAGTACTTC
-	TRBV27	-	TRBJ2-4	CASSGQSGNIQYF	TGTGCCAGCAGTGGACAATCGGGAAACATTCAGTACTTC
-	TRBV7-9	-	TRBJ2-1	CASSLAGENEQFF	TGTGCCAGCAGCTTAGCGGGCGAGAATGAGCAGTTCTTC
-	TRBV5-6	-	TRBJ1-4	CASSLLGRWTTNEKLFF	TGTGCCAGCAGCCTACTGGGGAGGTGGACTACTAATGAAAAACTGTTTTTT
-	TRBV19	-	TRBJ1-5	CASSISSGSSNQPQHF	TGTGCCAGTAGTATCTCGTCGGGGTCTAGCAATCAGCCCCAGCATTTT
-	TRBV5-8	-	TRBJ1-5	CASSLSGNSNQPQHF	TGTGCCAGCAGCTTGTCAGGGAATAGCAATCAGCCCCAGCATTTT
few	TRBV19	-	TRBJ2-7	CASTGGVWQGGAYEQYF	TGTGCCAGTACCGGTGGAGTGTGGCAGGGGGGCGCCTACGAGCAGTACTTC
-	TRBV9	TRBD1	TRBJ1-4	CASSDDRAAEKLFF	TGTGCCAGCAGCGATGACAGGGCTGCCGAAAAACTGTTTTTT
few	TRBV13	TRBD1	TRBJ1-1	CASSGRTGEAFF	TGTGCCAGCAGCGGCCGGACAGGGGAAGCTTTCTTT
once	TRBV6-1	-	TRBJ2-2	CASSEWGGNTGELFF	TGTGCCAGCAGTGAATGGGGAGGCAACACCGGGGAGCTGTTTTTT
-	TRBV3-1/TRBV3-2	-	TRBJ2-1	CASSQERRETNEQFF	TGTGCCAGCAGCCAAGAGAGGAGGGAGACGAATGAGCAGTTCTTC
-	TRBV10-1	-	TRBJ2-3	CASTMGQGTDTQYF	TGCGCCAGCACGATGGGGCAAGGCACAGATACGCAGTATTTT
-	TRBV4-1	-	TRBJ2-3	CASSQNGERRGTDTQYF	TGCGCCAGCAGCCAAAATGGAGAACGACGTGGCACAGATACGCAGTATTTT
-	TRBV9	TRBD1	TRBJ2-2	CASSAGGFGELFF	TGTGCCAGCAGCGCAGGGGGCTTCGGGGAGCTGTTTTTT
-	TRBV12-5	-	TRBJ2-3	CASGLGAGSTDTQYF	TGTGCTAGTGGTTTAGGGGCGGGGAGCACAGATACGCAGTATTTT
-	TRBV5-1	TRBD2	TRBJ2-3	CASSLRVAGGDTQYF	TGCGCCAGCAGCTTGAGGGTAGCGGGAGGAGATACGCAGTATTTT
-	TRBV28	TRBD2	TRBJ2-2	CASSRFIYRTRIESTGELFF	TGTGCCAGCAGCCGGTTTATTTATAGGACTAGGATAGAATCGACCGGGGAGCTGTTTTTT
once	TRBV7-8	TRBD2	TRBJ2-3	CASSTLAGATDTQYF	TGTGCCAGCAGCACACTAGCGGGGGCCACAGATACGCAGTATTTT